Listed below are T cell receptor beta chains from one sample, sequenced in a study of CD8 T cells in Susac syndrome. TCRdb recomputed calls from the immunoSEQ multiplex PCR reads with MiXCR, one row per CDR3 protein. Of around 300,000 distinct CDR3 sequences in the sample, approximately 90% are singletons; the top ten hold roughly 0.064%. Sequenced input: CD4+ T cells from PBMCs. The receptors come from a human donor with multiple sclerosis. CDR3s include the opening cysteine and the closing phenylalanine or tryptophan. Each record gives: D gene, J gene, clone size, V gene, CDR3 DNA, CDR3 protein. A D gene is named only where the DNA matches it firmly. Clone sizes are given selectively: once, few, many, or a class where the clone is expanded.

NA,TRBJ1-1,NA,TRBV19,TGTGCCAGTAGTATTTCCGACTCGGGTACTGAAGCTTTCTTT,CASSISDSGTEAFF
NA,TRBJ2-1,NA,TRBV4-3,TGCGCCAGCAGCCAAGATGGGGGGTCCCGTTGGGAGCAGTTCTTC,CASSQDGGSRWEQFF
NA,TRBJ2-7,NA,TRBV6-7,TGTGCCAGCAGTTACTCGAGAAGGGGTAAACGGCGCGAGCAGTACTTC,CASSYSRRGKRREQYF
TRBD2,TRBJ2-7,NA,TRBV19,TGTGCCAGTAGCAGTAGCGGGAGAGGTCCCTACGAGCAGTACTTC,CASSSSGRGPYEQYF
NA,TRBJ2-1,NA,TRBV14,TGTGCCAGCAGCCAAGACGGGTACCGTGAGCAGTTCTTC,CASSQDGYREQFF
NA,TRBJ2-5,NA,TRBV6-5,TGTGCCAGCAGTCCCCTTGGCAGACTGAAGGCCCAGTACTTC,CASSPLGRLKAQYF
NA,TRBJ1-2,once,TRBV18,TGTGCCAGCTCACCAGAGGCTTCCTATGGCTACACCTTC,CASSPEASYGYTF
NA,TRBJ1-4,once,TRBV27,TGTGCCACTCGAGGGATTGCAACTAATGAAAAACTGTTTTTT,CATRGIATNEKLFF
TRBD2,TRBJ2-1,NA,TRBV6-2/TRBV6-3,TGTGCCAGCAGTTATGAAGCGGGAGCAGGCTTTTCTACGTATGAGCAGTTCTTC,CASSYEAGAGFSTYEQFF
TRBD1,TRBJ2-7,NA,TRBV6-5,TGTGCCAGCAGTTACACTGGACAGGGTGGGAACTACGAGCAGTACTTC,CASSYTGQGGNYEQYF
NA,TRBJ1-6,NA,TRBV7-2,TGTGCCAGCAGCTTAGCGATGCGCTCACCCCTCCACTTT,CASSLAMRSPLHF
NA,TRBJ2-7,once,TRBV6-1,TGTGCCAGCAGTGAAGTACTGGGATTAGGCGAGCAGTACTTC,CASSEVLGLGEQYF
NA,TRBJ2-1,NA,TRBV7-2,TGTGCCAGCAGCTTAGTATCTGGGAGAGGTCGTAATGAGCAGTTCTTC,CASSLVSGRGRNEQFF
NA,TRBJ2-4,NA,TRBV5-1,TGCGCCAGCAGCTTGTTGGAGGGGGCGGCTGGCATTCAGTACTTC,CASSLLEGAAGIQYF
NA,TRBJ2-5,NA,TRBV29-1,TGCAGCGTTGCGTTGCTGCCCAAGGGGGAGACCCAGTACTTC,CSVALLPKGETQYF
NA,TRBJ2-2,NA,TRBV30,TGTGCCTGGACCCGGGACACACTGAACACCGGGGAGCTGTTTTTT,CAWTRDTLNTGELFF
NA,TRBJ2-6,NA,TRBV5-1,TGCGCCAGCAGCCCTCGTATTTCTGGGGCCAACGTCCTGACTTTC,CASSPRISGANVLTF
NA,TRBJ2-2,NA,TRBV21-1,TGTGCCAGCAGCAACCCCGGGGGGAGGCGCACCGGGGAGCTGTTTTTT,CASSNPGGRRTGELFF
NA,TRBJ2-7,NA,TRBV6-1,TGTGCCAGCAGTGAGACGCAGTACTTC,CASSETQYF
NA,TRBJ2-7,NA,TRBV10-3,TGTGCCATCAGTGAGGAGCGGGCTTCCCAATACGAGCAGTACTTC,CAISEERASQYEQYF
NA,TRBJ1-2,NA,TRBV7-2,TGTGCCAGCAGCTTAGGATTACAGGGATTTAACTATGGCTACACCTTC,CASSLGLQGFNYGYTF
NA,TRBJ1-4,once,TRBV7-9,TGTGCCAGCAGCTTCGAGGGGCAAGGGGAAAAACTGTTTTTT,CASSFEGQGEKLFF
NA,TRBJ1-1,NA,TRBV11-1,TGTGCCAGCAGCTTGCGGACGGGGGCCTTCGTGAACACTGAAGCCTTCTTT,CASSLRTGAFVNTEAFF
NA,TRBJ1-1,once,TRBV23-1,TGCGCCAGCAGTCAATCGTGGGTGAGATCCGAGGGGGGGGCTGAAGCTTTCTTT,CASSQSWVRSEGGAEAFF
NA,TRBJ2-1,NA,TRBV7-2,TGTGCCAGCAGACCAACGGGACTGCTATACAATGAGCAGTTCTTC,CASRPTGLLYNEQFF
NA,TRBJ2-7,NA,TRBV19,TGTGCCAGTAACCCCCGGCAGGGCTACGAGCAGTACTTC,CASNPRQGYEQYF
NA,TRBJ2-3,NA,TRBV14,TGTGCCAGCAGCCCTCTCCACTTACAACAAGGGATCTTCACAGATACGCAGTATTTT,CASSPLHLQQGIFTDTQYF
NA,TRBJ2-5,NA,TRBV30,TGTGCCTGGAGTGTACGGTGGGGGGCAAAAGAGACCCAGTACTTC,CAWSVRWGAKETQYF
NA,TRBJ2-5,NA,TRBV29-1,TGCAGCGTTAGTATGTGGGGTCAAGAGACCCAGTACTTC,CSVSMWGQETQYF
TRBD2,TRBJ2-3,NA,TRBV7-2,TGTGCCAGCAGCGGTATCCGCGGGGGGTCCTGGGATACGCAGTATTTT,CASSGIRGGSWDTQYF
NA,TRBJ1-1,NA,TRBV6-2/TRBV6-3,TGTGCCAGCAGTTACGGGGGGCCTAGCACTGAAGCTTTCTTT,CASSYGGPSTEAFF
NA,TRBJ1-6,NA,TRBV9,TGTGCCAGCAGCGTAGATAGGGGACCGCATTCACCCCTCCACTTT,CASSVDRGPHSPLHF
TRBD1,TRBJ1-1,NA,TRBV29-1,TGCAGCGTTGAAGCGGGACAGCTGAACACTGAAGCTTTCTTT,CSVEAGQLNTEAFF
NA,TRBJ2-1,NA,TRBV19,TGTGCCAGTAAAAGCCGGAGCTCCTACAATGAGCAGTTCTTC,CASKSRSSYNEQFF
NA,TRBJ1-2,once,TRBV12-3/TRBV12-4,TGTGCCAGCAGTTTAAGGGGTATCAGGGAGGGCTACACCTTC,CASSLRGIREGYTF
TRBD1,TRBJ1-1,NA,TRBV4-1,TGCGCCAGCAGCCGACAGGGGCTCACTGAAGCTTTCTTT,CASSRQGLTEAFF
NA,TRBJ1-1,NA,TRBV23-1,TGCGCCAGCAGTCCGGACGGCCTGACCACTGAAGCTTTCTTT,CASSPDGLTTEAFF
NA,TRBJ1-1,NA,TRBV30,TGTGCCTGGAGTGTAGCTCTCGGCGTGCGAGCTTTCTTT,CAWSVALGVRAFF
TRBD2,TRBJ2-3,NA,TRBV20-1,TGCAGTGCCTCCCCTAGCGGGAGGGGATATACGCAGTATTTT,CSASPSGRGYTQYF
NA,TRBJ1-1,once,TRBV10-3,TGTGCCATCGGCTCAGGGGACACTGAAGCTTTCTTT,CAIGSGDTEAFF
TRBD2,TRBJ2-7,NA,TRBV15,TGTGCCACCAGCCCGCAGCTACTAGCGGGAGGGCCCTACGAGCAGTACTTC,CATSPQLLAGGPYEQYF
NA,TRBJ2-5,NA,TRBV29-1,TGCAGCGTTGAACAACACAGGCAGGAGACCCAGTACTTC,CSVEQHRQETQYF
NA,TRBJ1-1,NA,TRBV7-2,TGTGCCAGCGCCGGCGGGAACACTGAAGCTTTCTTT,CASAGGNTEAFF
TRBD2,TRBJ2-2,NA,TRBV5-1,TGCGCCAGCAGCTTGGTGACTAGCCCTAACACCGGGGAGCTGTTTTTT,CASSLVTSPNTGELFF
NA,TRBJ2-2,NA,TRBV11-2,TGTGCCAGCAGCAACCGTAGCGGCGTGAACACCGGGGAGCTGTTTTTT,CASSNRSGVNTGELFF
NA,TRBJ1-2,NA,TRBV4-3,TGCGCCAGCAGCCAAGCCTCAGGAAAGGACTACACCTTC,CASSQASGKDYTF
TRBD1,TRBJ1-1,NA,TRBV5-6,TGTGCCAGCAGCTGGGGGACAGGGGCTATGAACACTGAAGCTTTCTTT,CASSWGTGAMNTEAFF
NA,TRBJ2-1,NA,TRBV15,TGTGCCACCAGCAGAGTTCTCAATGAGCAGTTCTTC,CATSRVLNEQFF
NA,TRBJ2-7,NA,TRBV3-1,TGTGCCAGCAGCCGCGGCACGCTAAGAGAGCAGTACTTC,CASSRGTLREQYF
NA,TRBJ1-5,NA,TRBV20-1,TGCAGTGCTTTGGGAGGGGCCTCGAGCAATCAGCCCCAGCATTTT,CSALGGASSNQPQHF
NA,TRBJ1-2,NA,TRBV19,TGTGCCAGCAGAGAGGGGGGGCGAGGCTACACCTTC,CASREGGRGYTF
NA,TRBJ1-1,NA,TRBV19,TGTGCCAGTAGTATAGTGGTTCTGGGCACTGAAGCTTTCTTT,CASSIVVLGTEAFF